This TCR beta chain derives from a study of CD8 T cells in ankylosing spondylitis. V shed 0 bases and J shed 3 bases, with 11 bases lying between them. The CDR3 loop spans 16 amino acids. Germline CDR1 is LGHNA and CDR2 is YNFKEQ. In this sample, this clonotype turned up a few times. As yet, its antigen is unknown. Study findings and constraints: Within ankylosing spondylitis blood, a TCR beta motif made up of under 10 highly homologous variants appeared to be characteristic.

Via MiXCR, TCRdb re-called the 5' RACE reads, giving one row per CDR3 protein. This sample has roughly 440,000 distinct CDR3 sequences, with 17% found just once. This clonotype was obtained from a male donor with ankylosing spondylitis. The genes are TRBV4-2 and TRBJ2-2; possible D gene TRBD2, 6 bases. Sequencing was carried out using blood, either unsorted or a sorted T cell fraction (not recorded which). The CDR3 DNA follows: TGTGCCAGCAGCCAAGACCTGGGACTTTACACCGGGGAGCTGTTTTTT. This codes for CASSQDLGLYTGELFF.